The clone carrying this TCR beta chain occurred a few times. The antigen remains unidentified. The data originate from a study of breast tumors, draining lymph nodes, adjacent tissues. A single record per CDR3 protein comes from TCRdb applying MiXCR to the multiplex PCR reads. In the table there are more than 10,000 distinct CDR3 sequences, about 50% of which are singletons. Study-wide points: Data fit most tumor T cells coming from lymph node, expanding in tumor. That most tumor T cells come from lymph nodes remained unproven. Tumor TCR diversity was below lymph nodes but above nontumor tissue.

There are 13 residues in the CDR3. Per the germline V gene, CDR1 is SEHNR and CDR2 is FQNEAQ (reference sequence). V lost 1 base to trimming and J lost 4 bases, with 5 bases between them. The sequenced material came from tumor-adjacent breast tissue. The sequence came from a female donor with breast cancer. Some clones in this sample may be carry-over from other donors' samples. The chain has TRBV7-9 and TRBJ1-5; no clear D. CDR3 loop: CASSLGANQPQHF. In nucleotides, the CDR3 is TGTGCCAGCAGCTTAGGGGCTAATCAGCCCCAGCATTTT.